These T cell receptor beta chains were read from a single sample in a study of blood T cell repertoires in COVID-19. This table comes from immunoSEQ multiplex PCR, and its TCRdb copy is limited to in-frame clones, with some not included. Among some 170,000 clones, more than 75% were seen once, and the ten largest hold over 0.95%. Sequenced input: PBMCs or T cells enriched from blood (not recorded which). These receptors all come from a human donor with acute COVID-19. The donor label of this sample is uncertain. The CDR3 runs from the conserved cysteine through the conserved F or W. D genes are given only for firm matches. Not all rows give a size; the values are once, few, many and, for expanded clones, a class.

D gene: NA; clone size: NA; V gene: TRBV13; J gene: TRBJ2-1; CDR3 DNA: TGTGCCAGCAGCTTAGGACAGGTTTACAATGAGCAGTTCTTC; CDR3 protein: CASSLGQVYNEQFF
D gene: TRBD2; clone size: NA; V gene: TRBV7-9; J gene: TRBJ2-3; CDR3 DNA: TGTGCCAGCAGCTTCCGACCTAGCGGGGGGGAAAATACGCAGTATTTT; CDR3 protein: CASSFRPSGGENTQYF
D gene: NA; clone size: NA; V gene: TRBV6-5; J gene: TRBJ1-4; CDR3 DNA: TGTGCCAGCAGTTCAGGGTCTACTAATGAAAAACTGTTTTTT; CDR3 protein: CASSSGSTNEKLFF
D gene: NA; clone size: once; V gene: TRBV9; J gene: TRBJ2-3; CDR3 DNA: TGTGCCAGCAGCGGGCCCACAGATACGCAGTATTTT; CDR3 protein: CASSGPTDTQYF
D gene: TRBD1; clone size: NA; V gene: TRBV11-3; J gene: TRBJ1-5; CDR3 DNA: TGTGCCAGCAGCCCAGCCCTCTGGGACAGGGCTAATCAGCCCCAGCATTTT; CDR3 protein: CASSPALWDRANQPQHF
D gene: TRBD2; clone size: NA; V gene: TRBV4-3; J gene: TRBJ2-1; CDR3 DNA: TGCGCCAGCAGCCATGTGGGGACTAGGCAAGGTGAGCAGTTCTTC; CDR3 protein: CASSHVGTRQGEQFF
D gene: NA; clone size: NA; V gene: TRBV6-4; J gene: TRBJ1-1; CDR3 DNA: TGTGCCAGCAGTGACCCTCCGGAGTACCCTCTTTTGAACACTGAAGCTTTCTTT; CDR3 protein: CASSDPPEYPLLNTEAFF
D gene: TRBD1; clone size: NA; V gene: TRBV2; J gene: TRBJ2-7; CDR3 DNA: TGTGCCAGCCAGACAGGGTTCGAGCAGTACTTC; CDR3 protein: CASQTGFEQYF
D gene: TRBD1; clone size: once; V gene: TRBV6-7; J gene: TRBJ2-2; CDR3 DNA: TGTGCCAGCAGTTCCTCTCCGCACGATATAGGGACAGTAAGCCCCGGGGAGCTGTTTTTT; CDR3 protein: CASSSSPHDIGTVSPGELFF
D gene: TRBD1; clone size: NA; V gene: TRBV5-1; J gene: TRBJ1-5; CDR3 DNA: TGCGCCAGCAGCTTGGCAGGACAGGGCACCCAGCCCCAGCATTTT; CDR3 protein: CASSLAGQGTQPQHF
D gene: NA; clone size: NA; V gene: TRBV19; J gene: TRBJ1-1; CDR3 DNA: TGTGCCAGTAGTATGGACACGCGGGGCACTGAAGCTTTCTTT; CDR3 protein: CASSMDTRGTEAFF
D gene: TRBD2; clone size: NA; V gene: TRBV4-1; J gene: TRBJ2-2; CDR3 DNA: TGCGCCAGCAGCCAAGGACTAGCGGGGAGAAGGAACACCGGGGAGCTGTTTTTT; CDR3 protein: CASSQGLAGRRNTGELFF
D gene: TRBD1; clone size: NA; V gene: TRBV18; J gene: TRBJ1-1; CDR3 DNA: TGTGCCAGCTCCCAGGACAGGGTGGCCACTGAAGCTTTCTTT; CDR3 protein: CASSQDRVATEAFF
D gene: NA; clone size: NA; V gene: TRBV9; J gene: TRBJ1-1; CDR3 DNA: TGTGCCAGCAGCGTTATGGGGGCGTTGAACACTGAAGCTTTCTTT; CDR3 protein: CASSVMGALNTEAFF
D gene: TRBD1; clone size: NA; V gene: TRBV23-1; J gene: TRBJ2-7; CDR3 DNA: TGCGCCAGCAGTCAAAGTGACAGGGGAAGATACGAGCAGTACTTC; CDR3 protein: CASSQSDRGRYEQYF
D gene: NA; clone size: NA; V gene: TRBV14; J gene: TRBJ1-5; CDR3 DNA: TGTGCCAGCAGCCAAGATGGGTCAGGGCAGCCCCAGCATTTT; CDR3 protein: CASSQDGSGQPQHF
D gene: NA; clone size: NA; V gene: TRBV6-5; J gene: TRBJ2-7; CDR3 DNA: TGTGCCAGCAGAGGGAAACCAGGGTCCTACGAGCAGTACTTC; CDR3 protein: CASRGKPGSYEQYF
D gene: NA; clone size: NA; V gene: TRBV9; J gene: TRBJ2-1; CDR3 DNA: TGTGCCAGCAGCGTAGTTAGCAGCAATAATGAGCAGTTCTTC; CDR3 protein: CASSVVSSNNEQFF
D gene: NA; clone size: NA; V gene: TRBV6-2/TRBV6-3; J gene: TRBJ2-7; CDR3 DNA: TGTGCCAGCAGTTACTCGCCAGGGAAGACCTACGAGCAGTACTTC; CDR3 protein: CASSYSPGKTYEQYF
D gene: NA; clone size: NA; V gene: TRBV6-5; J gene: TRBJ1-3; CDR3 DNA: TGTGCCGCAAAAAGGGCAGGGGTGGGGAACACCATATATTTT; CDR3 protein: CAAKRAGVGNTIYF
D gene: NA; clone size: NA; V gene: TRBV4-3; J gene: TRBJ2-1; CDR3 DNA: TGCGCCAGCAGCCAAGAGCCGGGGGGCTCTCGGAATGAGCAGTTCTTC; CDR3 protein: CASSQEPGGSRNEQFF
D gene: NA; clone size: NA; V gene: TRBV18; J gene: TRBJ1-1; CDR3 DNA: TGTGCCAGCTCACCACGAGGGCCGCAGGCCCTGAACACTGAAGCTTTCTTT; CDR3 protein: CASSPRGPQALNTEAFF
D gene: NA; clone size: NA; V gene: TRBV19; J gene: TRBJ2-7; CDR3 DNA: TGTGCCAGTAGTATCCAGGGGCAAGGCTACGAGCAGTACTTC; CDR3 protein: CASSIQGQGYEQYF
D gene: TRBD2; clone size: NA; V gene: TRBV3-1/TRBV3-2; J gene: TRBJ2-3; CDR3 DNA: TGTGCCAGCAGCCAAGAAAGAGCGGGGGGCAGCACAGATACGCAGTATTTT; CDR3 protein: CASSQERAGGSTDTQYF
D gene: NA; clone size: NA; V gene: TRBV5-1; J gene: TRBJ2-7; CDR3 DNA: TGCGCCAGCAGCTTGGTAAGTTCGGGACTTAGCTACGAGCAGTACTTC; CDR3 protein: CASSLVSSGLSYEQYF
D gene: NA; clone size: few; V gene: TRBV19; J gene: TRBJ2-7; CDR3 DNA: TGTGCCAGTAGTATTCGCGGCTTCGAGCAGTACTTC; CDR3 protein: CASSIRGFEQYF
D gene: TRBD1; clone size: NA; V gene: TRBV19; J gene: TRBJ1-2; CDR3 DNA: TGTGCCAGTAGCGGTACAGGGGCAAACTATGGCTACACCTTC; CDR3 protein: CASSGTGANYGYTF
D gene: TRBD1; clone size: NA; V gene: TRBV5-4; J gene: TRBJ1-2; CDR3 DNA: TGTGCCAGCAGCTTGGGGGGGACAGGGGGCTATGGCTACACCTTC; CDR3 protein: CASSLGGTGGYGYTF
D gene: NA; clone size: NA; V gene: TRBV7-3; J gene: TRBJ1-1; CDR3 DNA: TGTGCCAGCAGCTTAGACGGTCTCGCGGGCACTGAAGCTTTCTTT; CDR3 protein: CASSLDGLAGTEAFF
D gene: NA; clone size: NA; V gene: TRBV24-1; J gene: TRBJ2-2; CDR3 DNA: TGTGCCACCAGTTCACTAGCTAACACCGGGGAGCTGTTTTTT; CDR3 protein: CATSSLANTGELFF
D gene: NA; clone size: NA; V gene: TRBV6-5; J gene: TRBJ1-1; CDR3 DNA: TGTGCCAGCACCCTAGGGAGGAGCACTGAAGCTTTCTTT; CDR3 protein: CASTLGRSTEAFF
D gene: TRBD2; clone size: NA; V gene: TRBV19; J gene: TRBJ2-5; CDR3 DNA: TGTGCCAGTAACAGCGGACTAGCGGGACCTCAAGAGACCCAGTACTTC; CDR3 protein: CASNSGLAGPQETQYF
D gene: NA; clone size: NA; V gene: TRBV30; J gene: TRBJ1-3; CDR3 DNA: TGTGCCTGGAGTCCGAGACAGGTGACCTCTGGAAACACCATATATTTT; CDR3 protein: CAWSPRQVTSGNTIYF
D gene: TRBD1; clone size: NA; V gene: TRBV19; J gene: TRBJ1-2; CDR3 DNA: TGTGCCAGTAGTATAGTAGGGACAGGGACGTTCCTCTCGGGCTACACCTTC; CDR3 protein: CASSIVGTGTFLSGYTF
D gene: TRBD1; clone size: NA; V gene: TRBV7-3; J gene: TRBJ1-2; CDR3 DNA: TGTGCCAGCAGCCCTCGGACAGGGGTCGGCTACACCTTC; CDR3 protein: CASSPRTGVGYTF
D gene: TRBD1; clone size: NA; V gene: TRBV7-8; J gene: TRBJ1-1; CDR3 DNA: TGTGCCAGCAGCGGTACAGGGGCAATGAACACTGAAGCTTTCTTT; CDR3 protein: CASSGTGAMNTEAFF